The 5 T cell receptor beta chains given below trace back to one sample, sequenced in a study of post-analysis software for immune sequencing data. Study-level findings and limits: Controls had lower frequencies than patients of 4 or 5 TRBV segments, which included TRBV5-6, TRBV5-1 and TRBV20-1.

Unique molecular identifiers featured in each of the TCR beta cDNA libraries. TCRdb redid the calling of the PCR reads with MiXCR, one entry per CDR3 protein. Of roughly 400,000 distinct CDR3 sequences in the sample, less than 40% are singletons; the top ten hold 6.5% to 8%. Their cognate antigens are unknown. The sequenced sample was blood. The source is a girl aged 2-10 years with multiple sclerosis.

The rearrangement uses TRBV3-1 and TRBJ2-7; perhaps TRBD2 as D (6 bases). Trimming took 3 bases from V and 7 from J, leaving 22 bases between them. CDR1 LGHDT and CDR2 YNNKEL come from the germline V gene (reference sequence). The length of the CDR3 is 16 residues. The CDR3, as DNA: TGTGCCAGCAGCCAGAGCCGGGACTCGTGGGTGAGGGAGCAGTACTTC. This sequence encodes CASSQSRDSWVREQYF.

The chain uses TRBV20-1 and TRBJ1-3; no clear D gene. Germline V gives CDR1 DFQATT, CDR2 SNEGSKA (reference sequence). The CDR3 runs to 13 residues. V was trimmed by 0 bases and J by 0 bases, leaving 3 bases between them. The DNA for the CDR3 is TGCAGTGCTAGAGACAGCTCTGGAAACACCATATATTTT. Its translation is CSARDSSGNTIYF.

This CDR3 reads CASSTGYSTDTQYF. As DNA, the CDR3 is TGTGCCAGCAGCACCGGTTACAGCACAGATACGCAGTATTTT. This chain joins TRBV11-3 and TRBJ2-3; D is uncertain. V lost 5 bases and J 0 bases, leaving 9 bases between the germline ends. CDR3 size: 14 residues. Germline CDR1 is SGHNT and CDR2 is YENEEA.

The rearrangement uses TRBV28 and TRBJ2-7, with D unclear. The ends were cut back, 2 bases at V and 2 bases at J, with 10 bases in the middle. Germline V gives CDR1 MDHEN, CDR2 SYDVKM. The length of the CDR3 is 14 residues. The CDR3 protein is CASSLTWATYEQYF. Written as DNA, the CDR3 is TGTGCCAGCAGTTTAACTTGGGCTACCTACGAGCAGTACTTC.

This clonotype appeared a few times. The chain combines TRBV20-1 with TRBJ2-1, with 9 bases that match TRBD2. The junction had 8 bases not matched to a gene; V was cut back by 1 base and J by 7 bases. The CDR3 contains 15 residues. CDR1 DFQATT and CDR2 SNEGSKA come from the germline V gene (reference sequence). Here the CDR3 reads CSARAFSGSLNEQFF. CDR3 nucleotides: TGCAGTGCTAGAGCTTTTAGCGGGAGTTTAAATGAGCAGTTCTTC.